This TCR beta chain derives from a study of T cell changes during pregnancy in multiple sclerosis. Only in-frame clones appear in the TCRdb table, and some are missing; sequencing was by immunoSEQ multiplex PCR. This repertoire shows roughly 42,000 clones, approximately 91% found once; its top ten account for roughly 0.75%. V lost 2 bases, J lost 5 bases, and 18 bases stayed unmatched. The germline CDR1 and CDR2 sequences are SGHRS and YFSETQ. The CDR3 contains 18 residues. This specimen consisted of CD4+ T cells from peripheral blood mononuclear cells, obtained before pregnancy. The chain carries TRBV5-1 and TRBJ2-7; 8 bases fit TRBD1. The receptor comes from a female donor with multiple sclerosis, enrolled in a pregnancy study. Written as DNA, the CDR3 is TGCGCCAGCAGCTTCTACCCGGGATTATACAGGGGGGCCCACGAGCAGTACTTC. Translating it yields CASSFYPGLYRGAHEQYF.